Each of the 29 T cell receptor beta chains below was sequenced from the same sample in a study of shared clonotypes between healthy human individuals. Naive CD8 isolation took CD45RO-negative cells positively selected for CCR7 and excluded terminally differentiated effector memory CD45RA+ cells. The assay was immunoSEQ multiplex PCR, and TCRdb's table has in-frame clones only and misses some. The repertoire holds around 2,000,000 clones, just over 90% seen once, with 1.5% to 2% in the top ten. Sequencing was done on a sample of naive CD8+ T cells from PBMCs. All receptors come from a man aged 18 to 29 in good health. Some clones in this sample may be carry-over from other donors' samples.

This clone was recorded once. The CDR3 reads CASTPIAGGSNEQFF. CDR3 DNA sequence: TGTGCCAGCACCCCTATAGCGGGAGGGAGTAATGAGCAGTTCTTC. The rearrangement links TRBV6-1 to TRBJ2-1, with 11 bases fitting TRBD2. Germline loops: CDR1 MNHNS, CDR2 SASEGT. This CDR3 is 15 amino acids long. The trim removed 7 bases at V and 7 bases at J, leaving 9 bases unmatched.

The chain combines TRBV11-2 with TRBJ2-7, with 10 nucleotides matching TRBD2. CDR1 and CDR2 from the germline V gene are SGHAT and FQNNGV. The ends lost 6 bases at V and 5 bases at J; junction bases unmatched: 10. The CDR3 length is 15 residues. The chain's CDR3 is CASRQFRTSGDEQYF. CDR3 sequence (DNA): TGTGCCAGCAGACAATTCCGGACTAGCGGTGACGAGCAGTACTTC.

The V call is TRBV27, the J call TRBJ2-1, with TRBD1 identical over 10 bases. The CDR3 length is 14 residues. Germline CDR1 reads MNHEY; CDR2 reads SMNVEV (reference sequence). Trimming cost V 2 bases and J 8 bases; bases outside gene matches: 3. CDR3 residues: CASSLDRGQDEQFF. The CDR3 nucleotides are TGTGCCAGCAGTTTAGACAGGGGGCAGGATGAGCAGTTCTTC.

The gene calls are TRBV6-4 and TRBJ2-1; D might be TRBD1 (6 bases). The germline V gene has CDR1 MRHNA and CDR2 SNTAGT. This CDR3 has 11 amino acids. V lost 4 bases and J lost 8, with 6 bases in between. The CDR3 sequence is CASSAGDEQFF. The CDR3 DNA reads TGTGCCAGCAGTGCAGGGGATGAGCAGTTCTTC.

The chain carries TRBV28 and TRBJ1-5; D possibly corresponds to TRBD1 (6 bases). V gave up 3 bases and J gave up 2 bases, with 14 bases separating them. Germline-derived CDR1 and CDR2 are MDHEN and SYDVKM. The length of the CDR3 is 16 residues. CDR3 in amino acids: CASSFLTNRGNQPQHF. In DNA, the CDR3 is TGTGCCAGCAGTTTCTTGACTAACAGGGGCAATCAGCCCCAGCATTTT.

To note about this clone: Other DNA sequences in this sample translate to the same CDR3. CDR3 amino acids: CASSLPGTRGGEQFF. CDR3 nucleotide sequence: TGTGCCAGCAGTTTACCCGGGACTAGAGGGGGTGAGCAGTTCTTC. The chain is built from TRBV27 and TRBJ2-1; 8 bases are shared with TRBD2. The junction had 9 bases not matched to a gene; V was cut back by 2 bases and J by 9 bases. This CDR3 has 15 amino acids. Germline V CDR1 and CDR2: MNHEY, SMNVEV (reference sequence).

The chain uses TRBV30 and TRBJ2-1, with 7 bases that match TRBD1. CDR3 size: 14 residues. V was clipped by 0 bases and J by 6 bases; unmatched bases: 5. Germline CDR1 reads GTSNPN; CDR2 reads SVGIG (reference sequence). The CDR3 nucleotides read TGTGCCTGGAGTGTGGGACAGACCAGCAATGAGCAGTTCTTC. Residues: CAWSVGQTSNEQFF.

V is TRBV2 and J is TRBJ1-2; no firm D call. Deletions cut 5 bases from V and 6 bases from J, with 13 bases between. This CDR3 spans 13 amino acids. In germline, CDR1 is SNHLY, CDR2 FYNNEI. For the CDR3, the DNA is TGTGCCAGCAGTTCCCAGGTGGGCAATGGCTACACCTTC. Amino acid sequence: CASSSQVGNGYTF.

This rearrangement joins TRBV5-6 to TRBJ2-7; TRBD1 is a possible D gene (5 bases). From germline, CDR1 is SGHDT and CDR2 YYEEEE. V lost 4 bases and J lost 2, with 16 bases in between. The CDR3 runs to 15 residues. The CDR3 coding sequence is TGTGCCAGCAGCCAAAACAGGTTTCAACCCTACGAGCAGTACTTC. Its translation is CASSQNRFQPYEQYF.

The chain couples TRBV7-8 to TRBJ1-1; D uncertain. The CDR3 length is 17 residues. Germline V gives CDR1 SGHVS, CDR2 FQNEAQ. Between the trimmed V and J ends, which lost 1 base and 3 bases, there was a span of 18 bases. CDR3 nucleotide sequence: TGTGCCAGCAGCTTAGGCTGGGTCCCTCAGGTAGACACTGAAGCTTTCTTT. This codes for CASSLGWVPQVDTEAFF.

The chain is built from TRBV5-4 and TRBJ2-3; perhaps TRBD2 as D (5 bases). The germline gives CDR1 SGHNT, CDR2 YYREEE (reference sequence). The CDR3 length is 13 residues. With 3 bases removed from V and 4 bases from J, the gap between germline ends came to 9 bases. The CDR3, as DNA: TGTGCCAGCAGCTGGGGAGAACCAGATACGCAGTATTTT. Amino acid sequence: CASSWGEPDTQYF. The whole variable domain, remainder taken from reference TRBV5-4 and TRBJ2-3, is ETGVTQSPTHLIKTRGQQVTLRCSSQSGHNTVSWYQQALGQGPQFIFQYYREEENGRGNFPPRFSGLQFPNYSSELNVNALELDDSALYLCASSWGEPDTQYFGPGTRLTVL.

This chain uses TRBV11-2 with TRBJ2-3; 12 bases fit TRBD2. V gave up 5 bases and J gave up 3 bases; unmatched junction bases: 6. Germline-derived CDR1 and CDR2 are SGHAT and FQNNGV. This CDR3 region has 16 residues. The CDR3 nucleotides read TGTGCCAGCAGCCCAATGGGGACTAGCGGGACAGATACGCAGTATTTT. It yields the protein CASSPMGTSGTDTQYF.

The V and J genes are TRBV11-2 and TRBJ2-2, with TRBD2 matching 11 bases. The CDR3 loop spans 19 amino acids. Germline lookup yields CDR1 SGHAT and CDR2 FQNNGV. With 1 base clipped from V and 6 bases from J, the junction kept 13 bases outside the gene matches. The CDR3 region is CASSLGALAGDLPAGELFF. Written as DNA, the CDR3 is TGTGCCAGCAGCTTAGGGGCACTAGCGGGAGACCTCCCCGCCGGGGAGCTGTTTTTT.

V and J are TRBV7-3 and TRBJ2-7; 8 bases agree with TRBD2. The CDR3 is 13 amino acids. CDR1 SGHTA and CDR2 FQGTGA come from the germline V gene. Losses at the gene ends were 3 bases for V and 6 bases for J; bases not matched to a gene: 4. As DNA, the CDR3 is TGTGCCAGCAGCTTTACCACTAGCGGCGAGCAGTACTTC. This translates into CASSFTTSGEQYF.

This rearrangement joins TRBV5-1 to TRBJ2-3; 7 bases line up with TRBD1. The V segment lost 5 bases and the J segment 2 bases; nucleotides outside the gene matches: 8. This CDR3 has 15 amino acids. Germline assignment: CDR1 SGHRS and CDR2 YFSETQ. The CDR3 sequence: CASSSLQGNTDTQYF. CDR3 coding DNA: TGCGCCAGCAGTTCGCTACAGGGGAACACAGATACGCAGTATTTT.

For this clone: Other DNA sequences of this sample code for an identical CDR3. This chain joins TRBV9 and TRBJ2-1; TRBD2 matches 10 bases. The CDR3 has 15 amino acids. J gave up 4 bases and V 0 bases, and 1 base lay outside the gene matches. Germline assignment: CDR1 SGDLS and CDR2 YYNGEE. The CDR3 DNA reads TGTGCCAGCAGCGTAGCTAGCGGGGGATACAATGAGCAGTTCTTC. Translation gives CASSVASGGYNEQFF.

The sample holds a few counts of this clone. The V call is TRBV14, the J call TRBJ2-1; 12 bases agree with TRBD2. The J segment lost 6 bases and the V segment lost 2 bases, leaving 5 bases of the junction unmatched. CDR1 and CDR2 (germline): SGHDN, FVKESK. CDR3 length equals 16 residues. CDR3 in amino acids: CASSQLRLAGANEQFF. DNA for the CDR3: TGTGCCAGCAGCCAATTACGACTAGCGGGAGCCAATGAGCAGTTCTTC. The complete variable domain, with remaining parts taken from reference TRBV14 and TRBJ2-1, reads EAGVTQFPSHSVIEKGQTVTLRCDPISGHDNLYWYRRVMGKEIKFLLHFVKESKQDESGMPNNRFLAERTGGTYSTLKVQPAELEDSGVYFCASSQLRLAGANEQFFGPGTRLTVL.

The chain couples TRBV28 to TRBJ1-1, with 7 bases identical to TRBD1. Germline V CDR1 and CDR2: MDHEN, SYDVKM. J was trimmed by 1 base and V by 10 bases; bases with no gene match: 12. The CDR3 spans 15 residues. CDR3 coding DNA: TGTGCCACCACCCAGGGGGTTAGGTCGAACACTGAAGCTTTCTTT. Residues: CATTQGVRSNTEAFF.

The chain recombines TRBV27 with TRBJ2-3, with 8 bases identical to TRBD2. V lost 0 bases to trimming and J lost 2 bases; unmatched junction nucleotides: 4. CDR1 is MNHEY, CDR2 SMNVEV, per germline (reference sequence). The CDR3 is made up of 16 amino acids. The CDR3 region is CASSLSTGGNTDTQYF. In DNA, the CDR3 is TGTGCCAGCAGTTTATCTACGGGAGGGAACACAGATACGCAGTATTTT.

The chain couples TRBV4-3 to TRBJ2-7, with no clear D. The CDR3 length is 15 residues. Germline V gene data show CDR1 as LGHNA and CDR2 as YSLEER. V was cut by 0 bases and J by 3 bases, with 12 bases left in between. The CDR3 reads CASSQDFRTGYEQYF. In nucleotides, the CDR3 is TGCGCCAGCAGCCAAGATTTTAGAACCGGCTACGAGCAGTACTTC.

The genes are TRBV7-9 and TRBJ2-7; TRBD1 aligns across 9 bases. V trimming: 5 bases; J trimming: 5 bases; junction bases outside the gene matches: 7. Germline V gene sequence: CDR1 SEHNR, CDR2 FQNEAQ (reference sequence). This CDR3 is 14 amino acids long. CDR3 protein: CASSHRTGVDEQYF. The CDR3 bases are TGTGCCAGCAGCCACCGGACAGGGGTGGACGAGCAGTACTTC.

The V call is TRBV4-1, the J call TRBJ2-5, with D possibly matching TRBD1 (6 bases). V lost 4 bases, J lost 2 bases, and 17 bases lay in between. Germline lookup yields CDR1 MGHRA and CDR2 YSYEKL. There are 16 residues in the CDR3. CDR3 protein: CASSLRDRDMQETQYF. The CDR3 DNA is TGCGCCAGCAGCCTCCGGGACCGGGACATGCAAGAGACCCAGTACTTC.

The V call is TRBV5-1, the J call TRBJ2-1; no firm D call. The CDR3 covers 15 residues. V was cut by 2 bases and J by 5 bases, with 14 bases left in between. Germline loops: CDR1 SGHRS, CDR2 YFSETQ. The CDR3 bases are TGCGCCAGCAGCTTCGGGTGGGTATGGAACAATGAGCAGTTCTTC. This translates into CASSFGWVWNNEQFF.

The chain uses TRBV21-1 and TRBJ1-4; the DNA was not used to check the table's D call, TRBD1. TRBV21-1 is designated a pseudogene. The CDR3 totals 15 residues. CDR3 coding DNA: TGTGCCAGCAGCAAAGCAGTCAGGGGTAATGAAAAACTGTTTTTT. Protein sequence: CASSKAVRGNEKLFF.

The V call is TRBV4-1, the J call TRBJ1-5; a possible D gene is TRBD1 (6 bases). This CDR3 comprises 19 residues. CDR1 is MGHRA, CDR2 YSYEKL, per germline. Trimming took 3 bases from V and 2 from J, leaving 23 bases between them. This CDR3 is CASSHAGSRGRVGNQPQHF. The CDR3 bases are TGCGCCAGCAGCCATGCCGGTTCTAGGGGGAGAGTTGGCAATCAGCCCCAGCATTTT.

As regards this clone: The same CDR3 arises from other DNA sequences in this sample as well. The rearrangement links TRBV7-3 to TRBJ2-1; D is tentatively TRBD1 or TRBD2 (5 bases each). The ends were cut back, 2 bases at V and 8 bases at J, with 16 bases in the middle. Germline values: CDR1 SGHTA, CDR2 FQGTGA. This CDR3 is built from 15 residues. The CDR3 region has the DNA TGTGCCAGCAGCTTAGGGACGAGTGGGCGGGATGAGCAGTTCTTC. Translating gives CASSLGTSGRDEQFF.

V is TRBV28 and J is TRBJ2-1; 7 bases agree with TRBD2. Germline loops: CDR1 MDHEN, CDR2 SYDVKM. This CDR3 region has 15 residues. With 5 bases clipped from V and 0 bases from J, the junction kept 4 bases outside the gene matches. DNA for the CDR3: TGTGCCAGCAGTCTAAGGACTAGCTCCTACAATGAGCAGTTCTTC. This sequence encodes CASSLRTSSYNEQFF.

Here the CDR3 DNA reads TGTGCCAGCAGTGAAAGACTAGCGGCTGGGGCAGATACGCAGTATTTT. Protein: CASSERLAAGADTQYF. This sequence joins TRBV6-1 and TRBJ2-3, with 9 nucleotides matching TRBD2. Per germline, CDR1 MNHNS and CDR2 SASEGT. This CDR3 spans 16 amino acids. V lost 2 bases, J lost 4 bases, and 7 bases stayed unmatched.

A note on this clone: Additional DNA sequences in this sample encode the identical CDR3. V is TRBV9 and J is TRBJ2-3; perhaps TRBD2 as D (6 bases). The ends were cut back, 0 bases at V and 2 bases at J, with 13 bases in the middle. This CDR3 comprises 16 residues. Germline values: CDR1 SGDLS, CDR2 YYNGEE. The DNA of the CDR3 is TGTGCCAGCAGCGTAGATCCAGCGGGTGTCACAGATACGCAGTATTTT. Translation: CASSVDPAGVTDTQYF. The full variable domain, rest sourced from reference TRBV9 and TRBJ2-3, is DSGVTQTPKHLITATGQRVTLRCSPRSGDLSVYWYQQSLDQGLQFLIQYYNGEERAKGNILERFSAQQFPDLHSELNLSSLELGDSALYFCASSVDPAGVTDTQYFGPGTRLTVL.